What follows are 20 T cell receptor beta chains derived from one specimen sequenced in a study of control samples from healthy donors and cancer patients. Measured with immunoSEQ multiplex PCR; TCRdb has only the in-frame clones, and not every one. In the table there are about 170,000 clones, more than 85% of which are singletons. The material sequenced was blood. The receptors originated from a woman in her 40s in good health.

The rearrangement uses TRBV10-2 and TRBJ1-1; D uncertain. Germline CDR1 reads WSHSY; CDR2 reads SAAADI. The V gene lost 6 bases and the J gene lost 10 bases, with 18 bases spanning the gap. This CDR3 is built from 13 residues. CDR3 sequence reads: CASSPEGPQGAFF. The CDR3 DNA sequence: TGCGCCAGCAGCCCGGAGGGCCCCCAAGGAGCTTTCTTT.

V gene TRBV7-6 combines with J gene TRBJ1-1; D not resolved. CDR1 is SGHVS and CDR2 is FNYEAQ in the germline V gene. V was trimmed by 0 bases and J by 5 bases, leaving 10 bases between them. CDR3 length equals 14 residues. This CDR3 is CASSLALQGTEAFF. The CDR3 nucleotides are TGTGCCAGCAGCTTAGCGCTCCAAGGGACTGAAGCTTTCTTT.

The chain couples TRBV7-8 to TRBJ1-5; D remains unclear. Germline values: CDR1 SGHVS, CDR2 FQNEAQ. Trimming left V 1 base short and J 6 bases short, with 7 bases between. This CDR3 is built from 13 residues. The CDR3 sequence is CASSLEGPQPQHF. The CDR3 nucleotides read TGTGCCAGCAGCTTAGAGGGCCCTCAGCCCCAGCATTTT.

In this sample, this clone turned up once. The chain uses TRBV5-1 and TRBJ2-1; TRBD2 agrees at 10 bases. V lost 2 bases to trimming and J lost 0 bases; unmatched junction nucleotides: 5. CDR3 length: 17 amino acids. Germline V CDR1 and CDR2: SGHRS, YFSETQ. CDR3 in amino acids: CASSFGLAVYSYNEQFF. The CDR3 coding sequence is TGCGCCAGCAGCTTTGGACTAGCGGTCTACTCCTACAATGAGCAGTTCTTC.

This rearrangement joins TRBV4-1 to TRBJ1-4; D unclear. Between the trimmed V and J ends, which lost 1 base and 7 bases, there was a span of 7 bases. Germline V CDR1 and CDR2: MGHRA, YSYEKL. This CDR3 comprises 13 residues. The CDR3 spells CASSQVEGEKLFF. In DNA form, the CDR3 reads TGCGCCAGCAGCCAAGTGGAGGGTGAAAAACTGTTTTTT.

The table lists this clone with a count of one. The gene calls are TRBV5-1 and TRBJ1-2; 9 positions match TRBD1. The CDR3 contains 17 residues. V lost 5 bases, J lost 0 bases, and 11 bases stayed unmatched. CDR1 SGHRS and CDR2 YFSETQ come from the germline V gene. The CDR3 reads CASRPLQGAATNYGYTF. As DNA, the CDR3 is TGCGCCAGCAGGCCTTTACAGGGGGCAGCTACTAACTATGGCTACACCTTC.

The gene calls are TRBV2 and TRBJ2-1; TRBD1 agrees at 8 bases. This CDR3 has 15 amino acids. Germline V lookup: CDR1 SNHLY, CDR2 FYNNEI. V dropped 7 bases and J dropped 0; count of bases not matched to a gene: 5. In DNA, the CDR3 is TGTGCCAGCACCCTTGACAGGGGCTCCTACAATGAGCAGTTCTTC. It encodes CASTLDRGSYNEQFF.

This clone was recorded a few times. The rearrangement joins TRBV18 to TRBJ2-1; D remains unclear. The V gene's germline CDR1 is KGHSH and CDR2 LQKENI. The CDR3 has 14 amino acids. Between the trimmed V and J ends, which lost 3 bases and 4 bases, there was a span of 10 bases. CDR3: CASSPSQVYNEQFF. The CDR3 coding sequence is TGTGCCAGCTCACCTTCCCAGGTATACAATGAGCAGTTCTTC.

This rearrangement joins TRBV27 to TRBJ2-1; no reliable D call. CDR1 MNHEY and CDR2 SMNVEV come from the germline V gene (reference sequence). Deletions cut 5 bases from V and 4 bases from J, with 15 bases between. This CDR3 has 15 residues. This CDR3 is CASSPLRQTYNEQFF. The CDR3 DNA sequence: TGTGCCAGCAGTCCGCTTAGGCAGACGTACAATGAGCAGTTCTTC.

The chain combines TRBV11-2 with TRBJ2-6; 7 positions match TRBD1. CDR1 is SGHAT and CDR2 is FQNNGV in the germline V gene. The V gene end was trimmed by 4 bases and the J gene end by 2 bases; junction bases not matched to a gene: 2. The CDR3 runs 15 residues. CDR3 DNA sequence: TGTGCCAGCAGCTCACAGGGGACTGGGGCCAACGTCCTGACTTTC. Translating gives CASSSQGTGANVLTF.

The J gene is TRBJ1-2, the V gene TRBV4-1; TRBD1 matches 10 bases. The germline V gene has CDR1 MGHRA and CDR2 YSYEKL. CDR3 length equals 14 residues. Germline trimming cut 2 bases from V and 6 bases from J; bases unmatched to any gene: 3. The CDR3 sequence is CASSQPGQGNGYTF. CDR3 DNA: TGCGCCAGCAGCCAACCGGGACAGGGGAATGGCTACACCTTC.

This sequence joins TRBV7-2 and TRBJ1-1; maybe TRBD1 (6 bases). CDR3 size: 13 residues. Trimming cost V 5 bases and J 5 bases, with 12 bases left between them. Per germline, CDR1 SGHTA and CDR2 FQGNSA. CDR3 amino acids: CASSPGELTEAFF. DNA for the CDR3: TGTGCCAGCAGCCCAGGGGAGTTGACTGAAGCTTTCTTT.

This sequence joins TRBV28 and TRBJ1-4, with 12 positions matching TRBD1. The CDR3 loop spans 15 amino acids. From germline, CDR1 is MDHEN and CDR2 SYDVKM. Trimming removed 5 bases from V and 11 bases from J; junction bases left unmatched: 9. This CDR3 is CASSRSGQGAQKLFF. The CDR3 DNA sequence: TGTGCCAGCAGTCGATCGGGACAGGGGGCGCAGAAACTGTTTTTT.

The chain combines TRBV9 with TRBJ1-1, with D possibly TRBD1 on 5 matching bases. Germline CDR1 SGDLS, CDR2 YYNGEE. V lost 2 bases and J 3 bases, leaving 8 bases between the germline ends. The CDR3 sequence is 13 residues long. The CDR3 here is CASSVTVDTEAFF. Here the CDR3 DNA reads TGTGCCAGCAGCGTGACAGTAGACACTGAAGCTTTCTTT.

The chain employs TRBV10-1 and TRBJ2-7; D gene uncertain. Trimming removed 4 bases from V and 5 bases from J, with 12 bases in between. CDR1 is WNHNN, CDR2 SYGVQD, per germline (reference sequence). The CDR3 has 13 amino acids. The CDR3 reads CASSGSREDEQYF. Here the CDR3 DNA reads TGCGCCAGCAGTGGTTCAAGGGAAGACGAGCAGTACTTC.

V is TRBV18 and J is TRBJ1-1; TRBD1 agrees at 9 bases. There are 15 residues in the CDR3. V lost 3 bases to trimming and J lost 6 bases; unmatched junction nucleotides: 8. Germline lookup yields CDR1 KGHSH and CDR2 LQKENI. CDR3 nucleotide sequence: TGTGCCAGCTCACCTCTTGGACAGGGGTACGCTGAAGCTTTCTTT. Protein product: CASSPLGQGYAEAFF.

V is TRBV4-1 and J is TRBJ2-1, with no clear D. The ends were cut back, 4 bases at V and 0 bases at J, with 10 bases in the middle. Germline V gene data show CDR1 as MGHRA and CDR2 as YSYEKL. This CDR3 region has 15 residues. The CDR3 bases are TGCGCCAGCAGCCGACAAACTAACTCCTACAATGAGCAGTTCTTC. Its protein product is CASSRQTNSYNEQFF.

The CDR3, as DNA: TGTGCCAGTAGAGCGACAGGGGGCTATAGCTACGAGCAGTACTTC. This codes for CASRATGGYSYEQYF. The gene calls are TRBV19 and TRBJ2-7, with 10 bases matching TRBD1. With 6 bases clipped from V and 3 bases from J, the junction kept 8 bases outside the gene matches. The germline V gene has CDR1 LNHDA and CDR2 SQIVND (reference sequence). This CDR3 is built from 15 residues.

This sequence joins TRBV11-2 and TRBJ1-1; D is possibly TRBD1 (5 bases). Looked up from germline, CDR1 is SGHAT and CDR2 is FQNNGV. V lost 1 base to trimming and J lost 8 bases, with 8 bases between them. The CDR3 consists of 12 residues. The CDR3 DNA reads TGTGCCAGCAGCTTAGTGAAGGGGGAAGCTTTCTTT. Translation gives CASSLVKGEAFF.

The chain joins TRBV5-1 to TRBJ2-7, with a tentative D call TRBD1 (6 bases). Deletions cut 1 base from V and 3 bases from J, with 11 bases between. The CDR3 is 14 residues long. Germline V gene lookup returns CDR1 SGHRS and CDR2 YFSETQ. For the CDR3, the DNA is TGCGCCAGCAGCTTGAGGGACACGGACTACGAGCAGTACTTC. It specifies CASSLRDTDYEQYF.